This entry describes one T cell receptor (beta chain). Antigen unknown. Sequencing was performed with immunoSEQ multiplex PCR; in TCRdb, only in-frame clones are kept and a portion is missing. The sample has 35,000 to 50,000 clones; around 80% are singletons. Trimming removed 2 bases at V and 7 bases at J, with 9 bases between. The CDR3 has 12 amino acids. Per germline, CDR1 MDHEN and CDR2 SYDVKM. The data were taken from a study of T cell responses to AZD1222 COVID-19 vaccine. General study points: Baseline testing showed seropositivity in only a handful of AZD1222 recipients. Regions left unmutated in variants are reportedly the target of nearly half of spike-specific TCRs. Only after the peak T cell response were repertoires sampled.

The rearrangement uses TRBV28 and TRBJ2-7, with D unclear. Sequencing was performed on peripheral blood, taken 28 days after the second dose of the MenACWY control vaccine. The source of this sequence is an adult who received the MenACWY meningococcal vaccine as a control. CDR3 in amino acids: CASSLVSAEQYF. The CDR3 DNA reads TGTGCCAGCAGTTTAGTATCTGCGGAGCAGTACTTC.